Reported below is one T cell receptor (beta chain). Its matching antigen is unknown. The sample belongs to a study of OX40 agonist ivuxolimab in advanced cancers. Whole-study context: Anti-PD-1, anti-PD-L1 or anti-CTLA-4 therapy given earlier was allowed, and roughly 38% had some.

Whole-study findings and limits: Dose levels from 0.1 to 3.0 mg/kg saw CD4+ and CD8+ blood T cells expand clonally by week 6. It was not determined which antigens were specifically recognized by the peripheral T cells that had undergone clonal expansion.

The CDR3 sequence is 11 residues long. From germline, CDR1 is LNHDA and CDR2 SQIVND (reference sequence). The V end lost 3 bases, the J end lost 1 base, and 0 bases lay between the germline ends. The data were produced by immunoSEQ multiplex PCR, yet TCRdb's version contains in-frame clones alone and is incomplete. In the table there are 32,000 or so clones, roughly four fifths of which are singletons. This clonotype was obtained from an adult with an advanced solid tumor such as melanoma, head and neck, liver or kidney cancer. The V call is TRBV19, the J call TRBJ2-5; D unclear. The specimen comprised CD4+ or CD8+ T cells sorted from blood, sampled in a trial of the OX40 agonist ivuxolimab. CDR3 in DNA: TGTGCCAGTAGTATCCAAGAGACCCAGTACTTC. Its translation is CASSIQETQYF.